This T cell receptor beta chain is from a study of T cells expressing NK-cell markers (dated by TCRdb to the early 2020s). Context from the whole study: TCR beta-chain repertoires were profiled in sorted CD3+CD56+NKG2C+, CD3+CD56+NKG2C- and CD3+CD56-NKG2C+ T-cell subsets from several donors. Among the eight sequenced donors, only one was HCMV-seronegative, while the other seven were HCMV-seropositive. All eight donors whose samples were sequenced were randomly selected healthy volunteers, three of them men and five women. The libraries were sequenced on Illumina HiSeq 2000/2500, MiSeq or NextSeq, producing 2 x 150 bp reads. Points the paper makes about the study in general: Those dominant clonotypes were again the most abundant among CD3+CD56-NKG2C+ cells in a few donors, at about 25-60.1%. For roughly six donors, the dominant CD3+CD56+NKG2C+ clonotypes were among the top 10 CD8+ clonotypes and accounted for about 1.0-7.5% of CD8+ T cells. Whether the expanded NKG2C-expressing T cell clones were specific for HCMV antigens was left unclear.

As to this clonotype: Its antigen specificity is not known.

From the cysteine up to the phenylalanine, the CDR3 has a length of 18 residues. No DNA is recorded. Sequences MNHEY (CDR1) and SMNVEV (CDR2) are obtained from the germline V gene (reference sequence). The sequencer was an Illumina HiSeq 2000. The TCR beta cDNA libraries were made using 5'RACE template switching, a step that added both a universal primer site and unique molecular identifiers. Synthesis of cDNA was primed from the TCR beta constant segment and was followed by two consecutive PCR amplification steps. Turning to the authors' computational methods: Reads were demultiplexed and grouped by UMI with MIGEC, and clonotypes were assembled and quantified with MiTCR. To exclude erroneous sequences, only TCR cDNA sequences supported by at least two reads were retained. The tcR package was used for downstream repertoire analysis, and clonotypes were matched across fractions by CDR3 nucleotide sequence plus V segment. VDJmatch was used to annotate antigen specificity against VDJdb, with one amino acid substitution in CDR3 allowed. Once TCRdb had reprocessed the reads, it stored one entry per CDR3 protein sequence and supplied no DNA. TCRdb's processing, not the authors' own work, is the source of the V and J calls. The table kept for this sample lists 150,000 to 200,000 distinct CDR3 sequences. The ten most abundant clones make up around 21% of the sample.

HCMV serostatus was determined by detecting HCMV-specific IgG in serum with a commercial ELISA kit. Ficoll density gradient centrifugation was used to isolate peripheral blood mononuclear cells from blood. Material: blood T cells: a sorted CD56 or NKG2C T cell subset, CD4+ or CD8+ T cells, or bulk PBMC T cells (not recorded which). This TCR was recovered from a man between 18 and 69 years old in good health. The rearrangement combines TRBV27 with TRBJ2-2; TCRdb selects TRBD2, and the lack of DNA leaves this call unchecked. CDR3 reads: CASSHSRVGPLGAGELFF.